This T cell receptor beta chain was retrieved from a study of T-cell reconstitution after alpha-beta-depleted transplantation in children. V was clipped by 3 bases and J by 4 bases, with 18 bases between them. This CDR3 region has 16 residues. CDR1 LGHNA and CDR2 YNFKEQ come from the germline V gene. This clonotype showed up many times. During its preparation, the TCRbeta library received unique molecular identifiers. Each CDR3 protein is one row after TCRdb ran MiXCR on the PCR reads. The top ten clones hold around 2.8% of a sample with 200,000 to 300,000 distinct CDR3 sequences, about 12% of them seen once.

The TCR was taken from a human donor who donated a stem cell graft to a child with acute lymphoblastic leukemia. The specimen was PBMCs from the stem cell graft donor, collected from the stem cell graft. The chain has TRBV4-2 and TRBJ1-1; D remains ambiguous. The CDR3 DNA reads as TGTGCCAGCAGCCACCCTGGCCTACGGGTATTCACTGAAGCTTTCTTT. Translation gives CASSHPGLRVFTEAFF.